These 21 T cell receptor beta chains were all obtained from the same sample, sequenced in a study of cytomegalovirus exposure and HLA in healthy donors. The primer mix had 60 Vbeta and 13 Jbeta primers. Libraries were prepared by immunoSEQ multiplex PCR; TCRdb keeps only in-frame clonotypes and omits some of them. The table records approximately 110,000 clones, under 85% of them present only once. Sample: PBMCs. The receptors derive from a woman in her 50s in good health and CMV-seropositive.

This chain uses TRBV19 with TRBJ2-7; a weak D match, TRBD1 (6 bases). V was shortened by 5 bases and J by 6 bases, with 14 bases between the two germline ends. Looked up from germline, CDR1 is LNHDA and CDR2 is SQIVND (reference sequence). The CDR3 totals 13 residues. CDR3 coding DNA: TGTGCCAGTAGTCTCCAGGGGTTGGGCGAGCAGTACTTC. Translation: CASSLQGLGEQYF. The full variable domain, rest sourced from reference TRBV19 and TRBJ2-7, is DGGITQSPKYLFRKEGQNVTLSCEQNLNHDAMYWYRQDPGQGLRLIYYSQIVNDFQKGDIAEGYSVSREKKESFPLTVTSAQKNPTAFYLCASSLQGLGEQYFGPGTRLTVT.

The rearrangement joins TRBV6-5 to TRBJ1-4, with D maybe TRBD1 (6 bases). Germline V gene lookup returns CDR1 MNHEY and CDR2 SVGAGI. Trimming stripped 0 bases from V and 7 bases from J, with 15 bases between. The CDR3 has 16 residues. CDR3 residues: CASSYSSGGGREKLFF. The CDR3 DNA reads TGTGCCAGCAGTTACTCGAGCGGGGGCGGACGTGAAAAACTGTTTTTT.

The chain has TRBV5-1 and TRBJ2-5, with 15 bases aligning to TRBD2. CDR1 is SGHRS, CDR2 YFSETQ, per germline. With 3 bases clipped from V and 5 bases from J, the junction kept 5 bases outside the gene matches. The CDR3 spans 16 residues. The CDR3 spells CASSSGLAGGAETQYF. The CDR3 region has the DNA TGCGCCAGCAGCTCAGGACTAGCGGGAGGGGCGGAGACCCAGTACTTC.

The rearrangement joins TRBV10-1 to TRBJ1-1; the D gene is possibly TRBD1 (5 bases). From germline, CDR1 is WNHNN and CDR2 SYGVQD (reference sequence). The V end was cut by 0 bases, the J end by 11 bases, with 10 bases between. The length of the CDR3 is 12 residues. The CDR3, as DNA: TGCGCCAGCAGTGAGTCGGGGCGGCGGGCTTTCTTT. Translating gives CASSESGRRAFF.

The chain uses TRBV2 and TRBJ2-3; no definite D call. CDR1 and CDR2 from the germline V gene are SNHLY and FYNNEI. The CDR3 covers 14 residues. V was trimmed by 6 bases and J by 0 bases, leaving 10 bases between them. Here the CDR3 reads CASSNRASTDTQYF. Here the CDR3 DNA reads TGTGCCAGCAGCAACAGAGCTAGCACAGATACGCAGTATTTT.

As to this clone: A read error may produce the germline difference seen at one junction end. The V and J genes are TRBV7-9 and TRBJ2-7; 7 nucleotides agree with TRBD1. Germline lookup yields CDR1 SEHNR and CDR2 FQNEAQ (reference sequence). This CDR3 spans 12 amino acids. CDR3 nucleotide sequence: TGTTCCAGCAGTCGGGACAGCTACGAGCAGTACTTC. Protein: CSSSRDSYEQYF.

The chain joins TRBV7-8 to TRBJ2-3, with 9 bases that match TRBD2. The CDR3 runs to 17 residues. J was trimmed by 4 bases and V by 0 bases; bases with no gene match: 8. Germline assignment: CDR1 SGHVS and CDR2 FQNEAQ. The CDR3 coding sequence is TGTGCCAGCAGCTTAGCGTCTAGCGGGGCGCTCCCAGATACGCAGTATTTT. It codes for CASSLASSGALPDTQYF. Variable domain in full (rest from reference TRBV7-8 and TRBJ2-3): GAGVSQSPRYKVAKRGQDVALRCDPISGHVSLFWYQQALGQGPEFLTYFQNEAQLDKSGLPSDRFFAERPEGSVSTLKIQRTQQEDSAVYLCASSLASSGALPDTQYFGPGTRLTVL.

The chain links TRBV5-1 to TRBJ1-1; maybe TRBD1 (6 bases). V shed 5 bases and J shed 7 bases, with 21 bases lying between them. The V gene's germline CDR1 is SGHRS and CDR2 YFSETQ. This CDR3 is 15 amino acids long. The CDR3 is CASSNGGAIGIEAFF. CDR3 coding DNA: TGCGCCAGCAGTAACGGGGGGGCTATAGGGATTGAAGCTTTCTTT.

Comments on this clone: An end of the junction does not agree with germline; a read error may underlie this. The rearrangement links TRBV6-5 to TRBJ2-7; D is undetermined. This CDR3 has 13 residues. Germline-derived CDR1 and CDR2 are MNHEY and SVGAGI. The CDR3 region is CASSYSMEYGQYF. The CDR3 coding sequence is TGTGCCAGCAGTTACTCGATGGAGTACGGGCAGTACTTC.

The CDR3 reads CASSLVGQSTEAFF. The CDR3 bases are TGTGCCAGCAGCTTAGTGGGACAGTCCACTGAAGCTTTCTTT. The genes are TRBV7-9 and TRBJ1-1, with TRBD1 matching 7 bases. J gave up 4 bases and V 1 base, and 3 bases lay outside the gene matches. Looked up from germline, CDR1 is SEHNR and CDR2 is FQNEAQ (reference sequence). CDR3 size: 14 residues.

The chain has TRBV7-9 and TRBJ1-5; no definite D call. Trimming pared 4 bases from V and 4 bases from J, leaving 11 bases between. The length of the CDR3 is 14 residues. CDR1 and CDR2 (germline): SEHNR, FQNEAQ (reference sequence). The CDR3 sequence is CASSSGVGNQPQHF. The CDR3 nucleotides are TGTGCCAGCAGCTCCGGGGTGGGTAATCAGCCCCAGCATTTT.

This chain links TRBV18 with TRBJ1-2, with D maybe TRBD1 (6 bases). Per the germline V gene, CDR1 is KGHSH and CDR2 is LQKENI. The CDR3 contains 15 residues. The V end was cut by 6 bases, the J end by 3 bases, with 17 bases between. CDR3 amino acids: CASSLSGGPYYGYTF. The CDR3 region has the DNA TGTGCCAGCTCCCTCTCGGGGGGGCCGTACTATGGCTACACCTTC. The variable domain in full, completed from reference TRBV18 and TRBJ1-2, reads NAGVMQNPRHLVRRRGQEARLRCSPMKGHSHVYWYRQLPEEGLKFMVYLQKENIIDESGMPKERFSAEFPKEGPSILRIQQVVRGDSAAYFCASSLSGGPYYGYTFGSGTRLTVV.

This clone has only a few counts. The sample contains more than one DNA sequence encoding this CDR3. This chain uses TRBV5-1 with TRBJ1-1, with 8 positions matching TRBD1. V lost 4 bases to trimming and J lost 1 base; unmatched junction nucleotides: 3. Looked up from germline, CDR1 is SGHRS and CDR2 is YFSETQ. The CDR3 loop spans 14 amino acids. The CDR3 DNA is TGCGCCAGCAGCCCGGGGACAGGGAACACTGAAGCTTTCTTT. Translated: CASSPGTGNTEAFF.

The chain links TRBV2 to TRBJ2-7; TRBD2 matches at 13 bases. The CDR3 runs 14 residues. The V gene end was trimmed by 6 bases and the J gene end by 5 bases; junction bases not matched to a gene: 4. Per germline, CDR1 SNHLY and CDR2 FYNNEI. The CDR3 reads CASRRTSGGDEQYF. The CDR3 DNA reads as TGTGCCAGCAGGAGGACTAGCGGGGGAGACGAGCAGTACTTC.

The chain combines TRBV6-1 with TRBJ2-7; a possible D gene is TRBD1 (6 bases). The CDR3 sequence is 15 residues long. Germline values: CDR1 MNHNS, CDR2 SASEGT. V shed 7 bases and J shed 0 bases, with 16 bases lying between them. In DNA form, the CDR3 reads TGTGCCAGCACCATAACAGGGCCTGGCTCCTACGAGCAGTACTTC. This encodes CASTITGPGSYEQYF.

This chain connects TRBV6-1 to TRBJ2-5; the D is unclear. The CDR3 is 14 residues long. V shed 2 bases and J shed 4 bases, with 11 bases lying between them. Germline-derived CDR1 and CDR2 are MNHNS and SASEGT. The CDR3 is CASSELLQLETQYF. The CDR3 DNA reads as TGTGCCAGCAGTGAACTTCTACAGCTAGAGACCCAGTACTTC.

This clone showed up just once. V gene TRBV7-2 combines with J gene TRBJ2-2; 9 positions match TRBD2. V was pared by 8 bases and J by 2 bases, with 12 bases of the junction left unmatched. CDR1 and CDR2 from the germline V gene are SGHTA and FQGNSA. CDR3 size: 17 residues. As DNA, the CDR3 is TGTGCCAGCCGCCGGCGAGGCGGGGGGGCCAACACCGGGGAGCTGTTTTTT. This gives the protein CASRRRGGGANTGELFF.

In this sample, this clone turned up once. CDR3 region: CASSTGTGDTLHF. The CDR3 bases are TGTGCCAGCTCAACCGGGACAGGGGACACCCTCCACTTT. The chain uses TRBV18 and TRBJ1-6, with TRBD1 matching 10 bases. The CDR3 spans 13 residues. Losses at the gene ends were 5 bases for V and 14 bases for J; bases not matched to a gene: 6. CDR1 KGHSH and CDR2 LQKENI come from the germline V gene.

The rearrangement joins TRBV7-3 to TRBJ2-3, with D possibly matching TRBD2 (6 bases). The length of the CDR3 is 15 residues. The germline V and J ends were trimmed by 5 bases and 2 bases, with 14 bases remaining between them. Germline CDR1 SGHTA, CDR2 FQGTGA. CDR3 nucleotide sequence: TGTGCCAGCAGCCACCGGGGGTACACCACAGATACGCAGTATTTT. It yields the protein CASSHRGYTTDTQYF.

This chain links TRBV5-4 with TRBJ2-5; 9 positions match TRBD2. Germline lookup yields CDR1 SGHNT and CDR2 YYREEE (reference sequence). The CDR3 is 15 residues long. After removal of 3 bases from V and 5 bases from J, the junction contained 8 bases not matched to a gene. DNA of the CDR3: TGTGCCAGCAGCTCAAGACTAGCGGAGGCGGAGACCCAGTACTTC. It codes for CASSSRLAEAETQYF.

The V and J genes are TRBV5-4 and TRBJ2-1, with 16 nucleotides matching TRBD2. The CDR3 consists of 15 residues. Trimming removed 4 bases from V and 8 bases from J; junction bases left unmatched: 3. The germline V gene encodes CDR1 SGHNT and CDR2 YYREEE (reference sequence). The CDR3: CASSPGLAGGHEQFF. The CDR3 DNA reads as TGTGCCAGCAGCCCGGGACTAGCGGGGGGGCATGAGCAGTTCTTC.